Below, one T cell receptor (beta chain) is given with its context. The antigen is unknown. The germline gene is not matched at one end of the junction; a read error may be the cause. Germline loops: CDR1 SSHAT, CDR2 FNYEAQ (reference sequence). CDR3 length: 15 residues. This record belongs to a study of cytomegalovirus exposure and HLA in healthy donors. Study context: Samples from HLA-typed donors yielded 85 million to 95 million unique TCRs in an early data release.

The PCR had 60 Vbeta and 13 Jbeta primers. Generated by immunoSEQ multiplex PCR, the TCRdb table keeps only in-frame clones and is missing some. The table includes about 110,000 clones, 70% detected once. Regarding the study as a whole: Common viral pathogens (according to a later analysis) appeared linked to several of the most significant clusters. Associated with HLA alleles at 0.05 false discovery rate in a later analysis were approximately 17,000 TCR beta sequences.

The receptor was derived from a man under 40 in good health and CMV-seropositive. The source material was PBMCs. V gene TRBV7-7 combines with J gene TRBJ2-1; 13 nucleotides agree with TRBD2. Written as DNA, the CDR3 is TGTGCTAGCAGCCCCGGGACTAGCGGGACGAATGAGCAGTTCTTC. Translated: CASSPGTSGTNEQFF.